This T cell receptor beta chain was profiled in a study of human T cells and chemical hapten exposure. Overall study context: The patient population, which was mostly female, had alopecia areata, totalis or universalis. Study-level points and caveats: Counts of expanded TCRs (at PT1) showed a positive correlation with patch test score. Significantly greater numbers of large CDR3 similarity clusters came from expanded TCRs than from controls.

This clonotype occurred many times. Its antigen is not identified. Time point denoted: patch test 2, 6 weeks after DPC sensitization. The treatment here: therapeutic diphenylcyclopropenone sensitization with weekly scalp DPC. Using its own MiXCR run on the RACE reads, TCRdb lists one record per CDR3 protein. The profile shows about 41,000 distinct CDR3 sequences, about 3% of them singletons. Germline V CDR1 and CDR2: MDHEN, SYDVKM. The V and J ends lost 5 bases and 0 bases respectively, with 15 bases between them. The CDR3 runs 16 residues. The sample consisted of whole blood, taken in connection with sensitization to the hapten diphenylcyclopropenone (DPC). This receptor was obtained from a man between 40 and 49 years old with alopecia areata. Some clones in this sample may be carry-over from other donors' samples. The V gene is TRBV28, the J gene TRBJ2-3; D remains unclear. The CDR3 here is CASSPNLAASTDTQYF. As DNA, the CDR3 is TGTGCCAGCAGTCCCAACCTTGCGGCTAGCACAGATACGCAGTATTTT.